Listed here is a single T cell receptor beta chain. As processed by the authors: Nucleated cell number was recorded as an estimate derived from reference gene primer amplification. Here immunoSEQ multiplex PCR was the method, and the copy in TCRdb shows in-frame clones only, minus some. That table gives V, J and clone size, and the DNA gave D and trimming. The top ten hold roughly 20% of the sample, which has some 130,000 clones, about four fifths seen once. This sample is part of a study of blood T cell repertoires in COVID-19. For the study at large: Sites in the United States, Italy and Spain provided acute and convalescent COVID-19 samples.

V lost 1 base, J lost 8 bases, and 16 bases stayed unmatched. The CDR3 is made up of 18 amino acids. Germline CDR1 SGHDN, CDR2 FVKESK. The specimen sequenced was peripheral blood. This receptor was taken from a man older than 75 with acute or convalescent COVID-19. This sequence joins TRBV14 and TRBJ1-2, with TRBD1 identical over 10 bases. In DNA, the CDR3 is TGTGCCAGCAGCCAAGGTACCCTCTGGAGGACAGGGGGGCAAGGCTACACCTTC. It specifies CASSQGTLWRTGGQGYTF.